Detailed here is one T cell receptor beta chain. Antigen: not known. Assay used: immunoSEQ multiplex PCR; TCRdb lists only in-frame clones, some missing. This table holds approximately 140,000 clones, roughly 90% found once. No infections or other immune events were documented during collection. This record comes from a study of identifying expanded T cells in peripheral blood. Whole-study findings and limits: Clone count variance between approximately two-week samples rose with total template count. Approximately 1.2 clones differed between technical replicates, versus approximately 16 and 20 over time.

The CDR3 extends over 15 amino acids. CDR1 LNHDA and CDR2 SQIVND come from the germline V gene (reference sequence). Trimming took 5 bases from V and 4 from J, leaving 17 bases between them. What was sequenced was blood. The chain recombines TRBV19 with TRBJ1-1; D is undetermined. The origin of this receptor is a person between 18 and 69 years old in good health. Written as DNA, the CDR3 is TGTGCCAGTAGTCCCAATCGACCCTTAGGCACTGAAGCTTTCTTT. Amino acids: CASSPNRPLGTEAFF.